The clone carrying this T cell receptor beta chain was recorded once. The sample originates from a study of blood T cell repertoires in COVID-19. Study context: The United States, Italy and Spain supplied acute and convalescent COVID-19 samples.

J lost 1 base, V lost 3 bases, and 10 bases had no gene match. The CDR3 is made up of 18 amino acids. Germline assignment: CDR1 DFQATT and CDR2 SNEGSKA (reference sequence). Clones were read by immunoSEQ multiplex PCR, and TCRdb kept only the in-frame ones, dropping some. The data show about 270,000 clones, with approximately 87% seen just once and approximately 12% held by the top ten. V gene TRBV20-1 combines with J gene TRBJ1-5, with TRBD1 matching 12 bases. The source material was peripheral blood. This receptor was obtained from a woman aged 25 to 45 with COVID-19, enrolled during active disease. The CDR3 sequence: CSASIRDRGLRSNQPQHF. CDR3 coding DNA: TGCAGTGCTAGTATCCGGGACAGGGGGCTACGGAGCAATCAGCCCCAGCATTTT.